This is a list of T cell receptor beta chains from one sample in a study of T cell responses to AZD1222 COVID-19 vaccine. The table came from immunoSEQ multiplex PCR; TCRdb's copy has only in-frame clones and leaves some out. The table shows roughly 110,000 clones, with 90% to 95% occurring only once. The sample was peripheral blood, taken on day 0 of AZD1222 vaccination. The receptors shown here come from an adult in good health. Each CDR3 is given with its conserved first and last residue. Fields, in order: clone size, J gene, CDR3 length, V gene, D gene, CDR3 DNA, CDR3 protein. A D gene is named only where the DNA matches it firmly. The size entry is marked missing in some rows and otherwise reads once, few, many or a size class.

clone_size: few; j_call: TRBJ1-5; cdr3_length: 21; v_call: TRBV18; d_call: TRBD1; cdr3_nt: TGTGCCAGCTCACCACTGCCGCGGGACAGGGTGGTCGGAATTGGCAATCAGCCCCAGCATTTT; cdr3_aa: CASSPLPRDRVVGIGNQPQHF
clone_size: -; j_call: TRBJ2-7; cdr3_length: 15; v_call: TRBV28; d_call: TRBD1; cdr3_nt: TGTGCCAGCAGAATACCCTCGGGACAGACCTACGAGCAGTACTTC; cdr3_aa: CASRIPSGQTYEQYF
clone_size: -; j_call: TRBJ1-6; cdr3_length: 15; v_call: TRBV5-6; d_call: TRBD1; cdr3_nt: TGTGCCAGCAGCCAGGGACAGGGGAACAATTCACCCCTCCACTTT; cdr3_aa: CASSQGQGNNSPLHF
clone_size: -; j_call: TRBJ2-1; cdr3_length: 15; v_call: TRBV7-9; d_call: TRBD1; cdr3_nt: TGTGCCAGCAGACCTCGCGGTTGGCAGGGGGAAGAGCAGTTCTTC; cdr3_aa: CASRPRGWQGEEQFF
clone_size: -; j_call: TRBJ1-2; cdr3_length: 13; v_call: TRBV12-3/TRBV12-4; d_call: -; cdr3_nt: TGTGCCAGCAGCCCGGCGTTACCTCGTGGCTACACCTTC; cdr3_aa: CASSPALPRGYTF
clone_size: -; j_call: TRBJ1-2; cdr3_length: 15; v_call: TRBV4-1; d_call: -; cdr3_nt: TGCGCCAGCAGGAGCCCGCAGGGAGGGACCTATGGCTACACCTTC; cdr3_aa: CASRSPQGGTYGYTF
clone_size: -; j_call: TRBJ2-7; cdr3_length: 12; v_call: TRBV6-5; d_call: -; cdr3_nt: TGTGCCAGCAGAGAGTCCCTGAACGAGCAGTACTTC; cdr3_aa: CASRESLNEQYF
clone_size: -; j_call: TRBJ1-5; cdr3_length: 16; v_call: TRBV7-9; d_call: -; cdr3_nt: TGTGCCAGCAGCCCAACAGGGTTTTGGGACAATCAGCCCCAGCATTTT; cdr3_aa: CASSPTGFWDNQPQHF
clone_size: -; j_call: TRBJ2-3; cdr3_length: 14; v_call: TRBV6-5; d_call: -; cdr3_nt: TGTGCCAGCAGTTACCGGAATACAAGGGATACGCAGTATTTT; cdr3_aa: CASSYRNTRDTQYF
clone_size: -; j_call: TRBJ2-7; cdr3_length: 15; v_call: TRBV16; d_call: TRBD2; cdr3_nt: TGTGCCAGCAGCCACCCCGGCGGGGGTCTCTACGAGCAGTACTTC; cdr3_aa: CASSHPGGGLYEQYF
clone_size: -; j_call: TRBJ2-7; cdr3_length: 17; v_call: TRBV7-6; d_call: -; cdr3_nt: TGTGCCAGCAGCTCGAGCATTAAGGGGTCCTCCTCCTACGAGCAGTACTTC; cdr3_aa: CASSSSIKGSSSYEQYF
clone_size: -; j_call: TRBJ1-4; cdr3_length: 14; v_call: TRBV4-3; d_call: -; cdr3_nt: TGCGCCAGCAGCCAAGAAGGGAGGGGTGAAAAACTGTTTTTT; cdr3_aa: CASSQEGRGEKLFF
clone_size: once; j_call: TRBJ1-1; cdr3_length: 14; v_call: TRBV4-3; d_call: -; cdr3_nt: TGCGCCAGCAGCCAAGATCTAAGGGGGAGGGAAGCTTTCTTT; cdr3_aa: CASSQDLRGREAFF
clone_size: -; j_call: TRBJ2-1; cdr3_length: 12; v_call: TRBV15; d_call: TRBD2; cdr3_nt: TGTGCCACCGATGGGGAGGGCAATGAGCAGTTCTTC; cdr3_aa: CATDGEGNEQFF
clone_size: -; j_call: TRBJ1-1; cdr3_length: 13; v_call: TRBV18; d_call: -; cdr3_nt: TGTGCCAGCTCACCAGGGTCGAACACTGAAGCTTTCTTT; cdr3_aa: CASSPGSNTEAFF
clone_size: once; j_call: TRBJ2-7; cdr3_length: 15; v_call: TRBV14; d_call: -; cdr3_nt: TGTGCCAGCAGCCATTCAGGACCGGGAGCCCGGGGGCAGTACTTC; cdr3_aa: CASSHSGPGARGQYF
clone_size: -; j_call: TRBJ1-1; cdr3_length: 12; v_call: TRBV12-3/TRBV12-4; d_call: -; cdr3_nt: TGTGCCAGCAGTTTAGCGAGTCTTATAGGATTCTTT; cdr3_aa: CASSLASLIGFF
clone_size: -; j_call: TRBJ1-1; cdr3_length: 13; v_call: TRBV2; d_call: -; cdr3_nt: TGTGCCAGCAGTAGTCTACAGCACACTGAAGCTTTCTTT; cdr3_aa: CASSSLQHTEAFF
clone_size: -; j_call: TRBJ2-7; cdr3_length: 14; v_call: TRBV4-2; d_call: -; cdr3_nt: TGTGCCAGCAGCCAAGAGCCCCGAGGGGGCGAGCAGTACTTC; cdr3_aa: CASSQEPRGGEQYF
clone_size: -; j_call: TRBJ1-5; cdr3_length: 15; v_call: TRBV9; d_call: -; cdr3_nt: TGTGCCAGCAGCGCCACGGGGACCCCGGGACAGCCCCAGCATTTT; cdr3_aa: CASSATGTPGQPQHF
clone_size: once; j_call: TRBJ2-7; cdr3_length: 14; v_call: TRBV7-8; d_call: -; cdr3_nt: TGTGCCAGCAGCTTAGGGCATACGATCTACGAGCAGTACTTC; cdr3_aa: CASSLGHTIYEQYF
clone_size: -; j_call: TRBJ1-5; cdr3_length: 16; v_call: TRBV19; d_call: -; cdr3_nt: TGTGCCAGTAGTATCGGGAGGGCCGGGGGCAATCAGCCCCAGCATTTT; cdr3_aa: CASSIGRAGGNQPQHF
clone_size: -; j_call: TRBJ1-4; cdr3_length: 11; v_call: TRBV20-1; d_call: -; cdr3_nt: TGCAGTGCTAGGCCGATTGAAAAACTGTTTTTT; cdr3_aa: CSARPIEKLFF
clone_size: -; j_call: TRBJ1-4; cdr3_length: 13; v_call: TRBV6-5; d_call: -; cdr3_nt: TGTGCCAGTTGGGCGACAGATAATGAAAAACTGTTTTTT; cdr3_aa: CASWATDNEKLFF
clone_size: -; j_call: TRBJ2-5; cdr3_length: 14; v_call: TRBV7-6; d_call: TRBD1; cdr3_nt: TGTGCCAGCAGCTTAGATACAGGGGCCGAGACCCAGTACTTC; cdr3_aa: CASSLDTGAETQYF
clone_size: -; j_call: TRBJ2-5; cdr3_length: 12; v_call: TRBV11-3; d_call: -; cdr3_nt: TGTGCCAGCAGCTTAGAGGCTCAGACCCAGTACTTC; cdr3_aa: CASSLEAQTQYF
clone_size: -; j_call: TRBJ1-2; cdr3_length: 14; v_call: TRBV7-2; d_call: -; cdr3_nt: TGTGCCAGCAGACTCGACAATCTCAGTGGGGGCTACACCTTC; cdr3_aa: CASRLDNLSGGYTF
clone_size: -; j_call: TRBJ1-3; cdr3_length: 14; v_call: TRBV5-6; d_call: -; cdr3_nt: TGTGCCAGCAGCTCGGGGACTCCTGGAAACACCATATATTTT; cdr3_aa: CASSSGTPGNTIYF
clone_size: -; j_call: TRBJ2-7; cdr3_length: 16; v_call: TRBV5-1; d_call: -; cdr3_nt: TGCGCCAGCAGCCGTTCGTTTGGTACCCCAACCTACGAGCAGTACTTC; cdr3_aa: CASSRSFGTPTYEQYF
clone_size: -; j_call: TRBJ2-5; cdr3_length: 14; v_call: TRBV7-7; d_call: -; cdr3_nt: TGTGCCAGCAGCCCGGGGGAGACAGCGATGACCCAGTACTTC; cdr3_aa: CASSPGETAMTQYF
clone_size: -; j_call: TRBJ1-1; cdr3_length: 14; v_call: TRBV3-1/TRBV3-2; d_call: -; cdr3_nt: TGTGCCAGCAGCCAAGGGGGAGCGAACACTGAAGCTTTCTTT; cdr3_aa: CASSQGGANTEAFF
clone_size: -; j_call: TRBJ2-7; cdr3_length: 15; v_call: TRBV18; d_call: TRBD2; cdr3_nt: TGTGCCAGCTCGCTAACTAGCGGCCTCTCCTACGAGCAGTACTTC; cdr3_aa: CASSLTSGLSYEQYF
clone_size: -; j_call: TRBJ2-7; cdr3_length: 15; v_call: TRBV2; d_call: -; cdr3_nt: TGTGCCAGCAGCCAGATATTGGACGGGGATTACGAGCAGTACTTC; cdr3_aa: CASSQILDGDYEQYF
clone_size: -; j_call: TRBJ1-2; cdr3_length: 14; v_call: TRBV24-1; d_call: -; cdr3_nt: TGTGCCACCAGTGATTCCTGGTTCAACTATGGCTACACCTTC; cdr3_aa: CATSDSWFNYGYTF
clone_size: -; j_call: TRBJ1-5; cdr3_length: 14; v_call: TRBV19; d_call: -; cdr3_nt: TGTGCCAGTACCCTGAGTAGGGGCAATCAGCCCCAGCATTTT; cdr3_aa: CASTLSRGNQPQHF
clone_size: -; j_call: TRBJ2-7; cdr3_length: 18; v_call: TRBV19; d_call: -; cdr3_nt: TGTGCCAGTAGCAAAGGGATCTCCGGACAGCTCCTTTCCTACGAGCAGTACTTC; cdr3_aa: CASSKGISGQLLSYEQYF
clone_size: -; j_call: TRBJ2-1; cdr3_length: 14; v_call: TRBV9; d_call: -; cdr3_nt: TGTGCCAGCAGCGTAGGAGGGGGGAAGGATGAGCAGTTCTTC; cdr3_aa: CASSVGGGKDEQFF
clone_size: -; j_call: TRBJ2-2; cdr3_length: 14; v_call: TRBV7-3; d_call: -; cdr3_nt: TGTGCCAGCAGCTTAACATTGCGGTCCGGGGAGCTGTTTTTT; cdr3_aa: CASSLTLRSGELFF
clone_size: -; j_call: TRBJ1-1; cdr3_length: 15; v_call: TRBV5-5; d_call: -; cdr3_nt: TGTGCCAGCAGCTTGGCCGTCAGTATGAACACTGAAGCTTTCTTT; cdr3_aa: CASSLAVSMNTEAFF
clone_size: -; j_call: TRBJ1-1; cdr3_length: 14; v_call: TRBV7-9; d_call: -; cdr3_nt: TGTGCCAGCAGCCAAACCACGATGAACACTGAAGCTTTCTTT; cdr3_aa: CASSQTTMNTEAFF
clone_size: once; j_call: TRBJ2-2; cdr3_length: 20; v_call: TRBV6-1; d_call: TRBD2; cdr3_nt: TGTGCCAGCAGTGTCGGACTTGGGACTAGCGTGAGGCTCAGGGCCGGGGAGCTGTTTTTT; cdr3_aa: CASSVGLGTSVRLRAGELFF
clone_size: -; j_call: TRBJ2-3; cdr3_length: 15; v_call: TRBV7-7; d_call: -; cdr3_nt: TGTGCCAGCAGCCCCCAACCTGGGGGAGCAGATACGCAGTATTTT; cdr3_aa: CASSPQPGGADTQYF
clone_size: once; j_call: TRBJ1-4; cdr3_length: 16; v_call: TRBV7-9; d_call: -; cdr3_nt: TGTGCCAGCAGCTTCGGAGGTGCGGGGGCTGGTGAAAAACTGTTTTTT; cdr3_aa: CASSFGGAGAGEKLFF
clone_size: -; j_call: TRBJ1-1; cdr3_length: 14; v_call: TRBV6-2/TRBV6-3; d_call: -; cdr3_nt: TGTGCCAGCAGCACACAGGGAACGAACACTGAAGCTTTCTTT; cdr3_aa: CASSTQGTNTEAFF
clone_size: -; j_call: TRBJ2-2; cdr3_length: 16; v_call: TRBV5-1; d_call: TRBD1; cdr3_nt: TGCGCCAGCAGCTCCCCGACAGGGCTGAACACCGGGGAGCTGTTTTTT; cdr3_aa: CASSSPTGLNTGELFF